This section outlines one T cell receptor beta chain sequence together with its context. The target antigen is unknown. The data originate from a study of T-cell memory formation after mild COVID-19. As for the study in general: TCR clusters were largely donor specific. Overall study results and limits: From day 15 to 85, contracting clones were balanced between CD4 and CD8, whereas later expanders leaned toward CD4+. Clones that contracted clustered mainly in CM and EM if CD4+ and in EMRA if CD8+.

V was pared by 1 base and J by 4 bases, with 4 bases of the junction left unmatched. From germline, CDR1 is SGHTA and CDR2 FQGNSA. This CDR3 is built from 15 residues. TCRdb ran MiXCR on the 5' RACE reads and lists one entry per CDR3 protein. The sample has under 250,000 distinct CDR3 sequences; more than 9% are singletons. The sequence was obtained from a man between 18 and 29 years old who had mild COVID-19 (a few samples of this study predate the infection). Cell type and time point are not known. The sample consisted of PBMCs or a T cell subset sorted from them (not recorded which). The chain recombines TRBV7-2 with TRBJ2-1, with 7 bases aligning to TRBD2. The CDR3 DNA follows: TGTGCCAGCAGCTTAGTCCGGGGGGTTTACAATGAGCAGTTCTTC. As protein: CASSLVRGVYNEQFF.